The next 20 T cell receptor beta chains were all read from a single sample in a study of preoperative IRX-2 immunotherapy in early breast cancer. The assay was immunoSEQ multiplex PCR, and TCRdb's table has in-frame clones only and misses some. The sample records 750 to 850 clones, about 80% being singletons. Treatment defined: preoperative locoregional IRX-2 cytokine immunotherapy. Sample: tumor tissue, taken before IRX-2 immunotherapy. The receptors come from a human donor with breast cancer.

In this sample, this clone turned up once. The genes are TRBV11-3 and TRBJ1-4, with a possible D match to TRBD1 (5 bases). The CDR3 consists of 14 residues. The germline CDR1 and CDR2 sequences are SGHNT and YENEEA. V was shortened by 2 bases and J by 7 bases, with 11 bases between the two germline ends. The CDR3 region is CASSLFGAGEKLFF. Written as DNA, the CDR3 is TGTGCCAGCAGCTTATTCGGGGCGGGTGAAAAACTGTTTTTT.

The rearrangement links TRBV5-1 to TRBJ2-7; maybe TRBD2 (5 bases). CDR3 length: 14 amino acids. Trimming shortened V by 4 bases and J by 3 bases, and 14 bases separated the two germline ends. The germline CDR1 and CDR2 sequences are SGHRS and YFSETQ. CDR3 loop: CASSQSEAGYEQYF. In DNA form, the CDR3 reads TGCGCCAGCAGCCAGTCGGAGGCAGGCTACGAGCAGTACTTC.

This rearrangement joins TRBV6-8 to TRBJ2-3, with D hard to call. V lost 2 bases and J lost 0, with 6 bases in between. This CDR3 is built from 14 residues. From germline, CDR1 is MNHGY and CDR2 SAAAGT. The chain's CDR3 is CASSYATSTDTQYF. The CDR3, as DNA: TGTGCCAGCAGTTACGCCACTAGCACAGATACGCAGTATTTT.

The CDR3 DNA follows: TGTGCAAGTCGCTTGTACGGGAGGAAAACAGATACGCAGTATTTT. Its protein is CASRLYGRKTDTQYF. The chain links TRBV12-2 to TRBJ2-3; the DNA was not used to check the table's D call, TRBD2. TRBV12-2 is a listed pseudogene. The CDR3 sequence is 15 residues long.

The gene calls are TRBV19 and TRBJ1-1, with TRBD1 matching 8 bases. Germline CDR1 and CDR2: LNHDA and SQIVND (reference sequence). This CDR3 spans 14 amino acids. V lost 7 bases and J lost 4; bases outside the gene matches: 8. The CDR3 region is CASKKDRGGTEAFF. The CDR3 nucleotides are TGTGCCAGTAAAAAAGACAGGGGCGGCACTGAAGCTTTCTTT.

This chain links TRBV29-1 with TRBJ1-5; D not resolved. The CDR3 covers 12 residues. V gave up 4 bases and J gave up 2 bases, with 6 bases separating them. The germline CDR1 and CDR2 sequences are SQVTM and ANQGSEA. The CDR3 loop reads CSVGGGNQPQHF. As DNA, the CDR3 is TGCAGCGTTGGGGGTGGCAATCAGCCCCAGCATTTT.

The chain carries TRBV19 and TRBJ2-3; D unclear. Trimming took 3 bases from V and 1 from J, leaving 2 bases between them. Germline V CDR1 and CDR2: LNHDA, SQIVND (reference sequence). The CDR3 sequence is 12 residues long. The CDR3 DNA is TGTGCCAGTAGTATCGGCACAGATACGCAGTATTTT. This translates into CASSIGTDTQYF.

The rearrangement joins TRBV11-3 to TRBJ2-4; D is perhaps TRBD1 or TRBD2 (5 bases each). Germline loops: CDR1 SGHNT, CDR2 YENEEA. The germline V and J ends were trimmed by 5 bases and 6 bases, with 23 bases remaining between them. This CDR3 contains 17 residues. The CDR3 DNA follows: TGTGCCAGCAGCCTCCTAGCCGAAGGGGTGACTACAAACATTCAGTACTTC. Translation gives CASSLLAEGVTTNIQYF.

This CDR3 reads CASRRTSGLFETQYF. CDR3 nucleotides: TGTGCCAGTAGACGGACTAGCGGGCTCTTTGAGACCCAGTACTTC. The chain couples TRBV19 to TRBJ2-5; TRBD2 agrees at 11 bases. CDR3 size: 15 residues. CDR1 LNHDA and CDR2 SQIVND come from the germline V gene (reference sequence). J lost 5 bases, V lost 6 bases, and 8 bases had no gene match.

This clone was seen just once. The CDR3 sequence is CASRRGGLTNTEAFF. CDR3 bases: TGTGCCAGCAGAAGGGGGGGGCTTACGAACACTGAAGCTTTCTTT. The rearrangement uses TRBV6-8 and TRBJ1-1; D may be TRBD1 (6 bases). V lost 6 bases and J 1 base, leaving 15 bases between the germline ends. The CDR3 extends over 15 amino acids. Germline CDR1 MNHGY, CDR2 SAAAGT.

The V and J genes are TRBV11-3 and TRBJ1-1, with D uncertain. Trimming removed 3 bases at V and 5 bases at J, with 19 bases between. In germline, CDR1 is SGHNT, CDR2 YENEEA. The CDR3 has 16 amino acids. CDR3 in DNA: TGTGCCAGCAGCTTTGTGGCAGGAATCCTGAGGACTGAAGCTTTCTTT. It yields the protein CASSFVAGILRTEAFF.

The chain employs TRBV29-1 and TRBJ2-3, with TRBD1 matching over 10 bases. This CDR3 has 16 amino acids. V shed 4 bases and J 4 bases; nucleotides not matched to a gene: 11. The germline V gene has CDR1 SQVTM and CDR2 ANQGSEA. This CDR3 reads CSVVGWDRGSADTQYF. CDR3 DNA: TGCAGCGTTGTTGGATGGGACAGGGGTAGCGCAGATACGCAGTATTTT.

In its sample, this clone was seen a few times. V usage is TRBV6-8 and J usage is TRBJ1-2; D gene unclear. The germline V gene encodes CDR1 MNHGY and CDR2 SAAAGT. Deletions cut 4 bases from V and 1 base from J, with 16 bases between. The CDR3 is made up of 16 amino acids. DNA for the CDR3: TGTGCCAGCAGTTCGCGGTCGGGCAGATATAACTATGGCTACACCTTC. Encoded protein: CASSSRSGRYNYGYTF.

The chain employs TRBV6-8 and TRBJ1-2; 9 bases fit TRBD1. J lost 2 bases, V lost 7 bases, and 5 bases had no gene match. This CDR3 contains 14 residues. CDR1 and CDR2 (germline): MNHGY, SAAAGT. The CDR3 nucleotides read TGTGCCAGCAAGGGGACAGGGATAAACTATGGCTACACCTTC. Protein product: CASKGTGINYGYTF.

There are a few counts of this clone. The rearrangement links TRBV11-3 to TRBJ2-7; D is undetermined. This CDR3 contains 15 residues. Germline CDR1 reads SGHNT; CDR2 reads YENEEA. V lost 3 bases and J 2 bases, leaving 14 bases between the germline ends. CDR3 nucleotide sequence: TGTGCCAGCAGCTTCTCGTCCGGGTTAACCTACGAGCAGTACTTC. Its translation is CASSFSSGLTYEQYF.

The rearrangement joins TRBV14 to TRBJ1-6; D is uncertain. This CDR3 is built from 12 residues. CDR1 SGHDN and CDR2 FVKESK come from the germline V gene. Trimming shortened V by 5 bases and J by 11 bases, and 10 bases separated the two germline ends. As DNA, the CDR3 is TGTGCCAGCAGCGATCGGGGAACACCCCTCCACTTT. Translating gives CASSDRGTPLHF.

This chain joins TRBV19 and TRBJ1-3; D not certain. Germline assignment: CDR1 LNHDA and CDR2 SQIVND (reference sequence). This CDR3 region has 13 residues. Trimming cost V 3 bases and J 7 bases, with 10 bases left between them. CDR3 residues: CASSISGSNTIYF. The CDR3, as DNA: TGTGCCAGTAGTATTTCGGGGAGCAACACCATATATTTT.

This clone was counted between two and nine times. Relative to the germline gene, one junction end is altered; a read error may explain this. The chain links TRBV6-8 to TRBJ1-3; 10 bases line up with TRBD1. CDR3 size: 16 residues. The germline V gene encodes CDR1 MNHGY and CDR2 SAAAGT. The CDR3 is CAISGGQGLAGNTIYF. The DNA for the CDR3 is TGTGCCATCAGTGGGGGACAGGGGCTCGCTGGAAACACCATATATTTT.

The V call is TRBV11-3, the J call TRBJ1-1; D is unclear. The CDR3 is made up of 17 amino acids. The V gene lost 1 base and the J gene lost 1 base, with 16 bases spanning the gap. Germline V gene data show CDR1 as SGHNT and CDR2 as YENEEA. The CDR3 spells CASSLGLGGKGNTEAFF. Here the CDR3 DNA reads TGTGCCAGCAGCTTAGGGTTAGGCGGGAAGGGGAACACTGAAGCTTTCTTT. The full variable domain, rest sourced from reference TRBV11-3 and TRBJ1-1, is EAGVVQSPRYKIIEKKQPVAFWCNPISGHNTLYWYLQNLGQGPELLIRYENEEAVDDSQLPKDRFSAERLKGVDSTLKIQPAELGDSAVYLCASSLGLGGKGNTEAFFGQGTRLTVV.

V gene TRBV11-3 combines with J gene TRBJ1-4, with D possibly matching TRBD1 (5 bases). Germline loops: CDR1 SGHNT, CDR2 YENEEA. This CDR3 region has 14 residues. V was shortened by 6 bases and J by 3 bases, with 11 bases between the two germline ends. This CDR3 is CASSSGRSNEKLFF. In DNA form, the CDR3 reads TGTGCCAGCAGTTCGGGACGGTCTAATGAAAAACTGTTTTTT.